The 5 T cell receptor beta chains below all came from one sample that was sequenced in a study of T cells in Graves' hyperthyroidism and ophthalmopathy. There were TCR beta CDR3 regions amplified from RNA transcripts. First-round RT-PCR targeting the TCR CDR3 was performed with the HTBI primer set. From the multiplex PCR reads, TCRdb called clonotypes with MiXCR, one entry per CDR3 protein. The sample yields fewer than 500,000 distinct CDR3 sequences, roughly 15% seen once. The source material was blood. All receptors come from a woman aged 25 to 39 with Graves' ophthalmopathy.

The V and J genes are TRBV7-9 and TRBJ2-3; 8 bases are a match to TRBD2. Unmatched junction bases numbered 10, after V lost 5 bases and J lost 3 bases. The CDR3 is 16 amino acids. Germline lookup yields CDR1 SEHNR and CDR2 FQNEAQ (reference sequence). The CDR3 loop is CASSQRAPGGTDTQYF. The CDR3 DNA is TGTGCCAGCAGCCAGAGAGCCCCGGGGGGGACAGATACGCAGTATTTT.

This clonotype was counted at least ten times. The rearrangement uses TRBV28 and TRBJ1-5; D gene uncertain. Trimming shortened V by 8 bases and J by 0 bases, and 20 bases separated the two germline ends. Per germline, CDR1 MDHEN and CDR2 SYDVKM. The CDR3 has 17 amino acids. As DNA, the CDR3 is TGTGCCAGCGCGGAACCGGAATTGGGTTATAGCAATCAGCCCCAGCATTTT. It translates to CASAEPELGYSNQPQHF.

This clonotype was detected many times. CDR3 sequence: CSVGQGLDNEQFF. The CDR3 DNA reads as TGCAGCGTTGGTCAGGGCCTGGACAATGAGCAGTTCTTC. The chain joins TRBV29-1 to TRBJ2-1; possible D gene TRBD1, 5 bases. The CDR3 runs to 13 residues. V was cut by 4 bases and J by 5 bases, with 12 bases left in between. CDR1 and CDR2 from the germline V gene are SQVTM and ANQGSEA.

In this sample, this clonotype turned up many times. V and J are TRBV4-1 and TRBJ2-7; a weak D match, TRBD2 (7 bases). The CDR3 is 15 amino acids. V lost 0 bases to trimming and J lost 5 bases, with 14 bases between them. CDR1 and CDR2 (germline): MGHRA, YSYEKL. CDR3 DNA sequence: TGCGCCAGCAGCCAAGAAGGCAGGGGAGGGCACGAGCAGTACTTC. Translated: CASSQEGRGGHEQYF.

This clonotype was observed at least ten times. The J gene is TRBJ2-7, the V gene TRBV28; a possible D gene is TRBD2 (5 bases). Germline V lookup: CDR1 MDHEN, CDR2 SYDVKM. The CDR3 spans 12 residues. The V end was cut by 10 bases, the J end by 0 bases, with 10 bases between. CDR3 DNA: TGTGCCATTGAGGGAACCTCCTACGAGCAGTACTTC. It yields the protein CAIEGTSYEQYF. The whole variable domain, remainder taken from reference TRBV28 and TRBJ2-7, is DVKVTQSSRYLVKRTGEKVFLECVQDMDHENMFWYRQDPGLGLRLIYFSYDVKMKEKGDIPEGYSVSREKKERFSLILESASTNQTSMYLCAIEGTSYEQYFGPGTRLTVT.